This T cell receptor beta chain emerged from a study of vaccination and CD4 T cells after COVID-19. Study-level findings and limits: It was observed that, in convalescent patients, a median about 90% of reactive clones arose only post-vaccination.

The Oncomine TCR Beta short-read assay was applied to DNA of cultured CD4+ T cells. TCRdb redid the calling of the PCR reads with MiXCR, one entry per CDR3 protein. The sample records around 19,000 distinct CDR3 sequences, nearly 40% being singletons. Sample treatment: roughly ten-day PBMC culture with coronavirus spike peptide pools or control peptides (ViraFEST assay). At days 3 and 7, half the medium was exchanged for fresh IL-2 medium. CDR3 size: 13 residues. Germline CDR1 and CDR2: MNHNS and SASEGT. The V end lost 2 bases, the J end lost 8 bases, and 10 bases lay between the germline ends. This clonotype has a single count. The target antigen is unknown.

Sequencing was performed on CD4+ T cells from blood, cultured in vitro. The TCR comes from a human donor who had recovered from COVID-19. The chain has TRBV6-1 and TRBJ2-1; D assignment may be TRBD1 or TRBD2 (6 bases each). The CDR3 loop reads CASSETGADEQFF. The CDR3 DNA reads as TGTGCCAGCAGTGAAACGGGGGCGGATGAGCAGTTCTTC.